This T cell receptor beta chain was retrieved from a study of T-cell reconstitution after alpha-beta-depleted transplantation in children. Regarding this clonotype: Its antigen is not identified.

Whole-study results and caveats: Several hundred expanded graft clones reportedly supplied alpha-beta T cells about two months after transplant.

There are 15 residues in the CDR3. Germline V gene sequence: CDR1 WSHSY, CDR2 SAAADI. V was clipped by 4 bases and J by 3 bases; unmatched bases: 4. Unique molecular identifiers were built into the TCRbeta library. TCRdb reprocessed the PCR reads via MiXCR and lists one record per CDR3 protein. The sample includes approximately 650,000 distinct CDR3 sequences, about an eighth seen only once; the top ten take about 0.79%. V and J are TRBV10-2 and TRBJ2-2, with 8 bases aligning to TRBD2. The source of this sequence is a girl aged 2 to 10 with congenital amegakaryocytic thrombocytopenia, due to receive a stem cell transplant. The material was PBMCs, obtained before TCRalphabeta/CD19-depleted stem cell transplant. CDR3 nucleotides: TGCGCCAGCAGTGTGCAAGCGGGAGACACCGGGGAGCTGTTTTTT. Translating it yields CASSVQAGDTGELFF.